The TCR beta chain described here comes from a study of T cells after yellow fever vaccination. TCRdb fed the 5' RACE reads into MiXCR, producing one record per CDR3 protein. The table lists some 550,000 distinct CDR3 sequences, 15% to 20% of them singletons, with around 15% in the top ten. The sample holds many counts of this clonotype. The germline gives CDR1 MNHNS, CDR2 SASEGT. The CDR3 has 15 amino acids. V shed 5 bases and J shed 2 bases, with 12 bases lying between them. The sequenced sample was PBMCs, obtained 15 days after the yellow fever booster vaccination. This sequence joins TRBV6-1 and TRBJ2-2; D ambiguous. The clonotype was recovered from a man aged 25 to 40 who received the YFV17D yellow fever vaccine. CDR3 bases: TGTGCCAGCAGTCCTAGTCGAATCAACACCGGGGAGCTGTTTTTT. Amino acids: CASSPSRINTGELFF.